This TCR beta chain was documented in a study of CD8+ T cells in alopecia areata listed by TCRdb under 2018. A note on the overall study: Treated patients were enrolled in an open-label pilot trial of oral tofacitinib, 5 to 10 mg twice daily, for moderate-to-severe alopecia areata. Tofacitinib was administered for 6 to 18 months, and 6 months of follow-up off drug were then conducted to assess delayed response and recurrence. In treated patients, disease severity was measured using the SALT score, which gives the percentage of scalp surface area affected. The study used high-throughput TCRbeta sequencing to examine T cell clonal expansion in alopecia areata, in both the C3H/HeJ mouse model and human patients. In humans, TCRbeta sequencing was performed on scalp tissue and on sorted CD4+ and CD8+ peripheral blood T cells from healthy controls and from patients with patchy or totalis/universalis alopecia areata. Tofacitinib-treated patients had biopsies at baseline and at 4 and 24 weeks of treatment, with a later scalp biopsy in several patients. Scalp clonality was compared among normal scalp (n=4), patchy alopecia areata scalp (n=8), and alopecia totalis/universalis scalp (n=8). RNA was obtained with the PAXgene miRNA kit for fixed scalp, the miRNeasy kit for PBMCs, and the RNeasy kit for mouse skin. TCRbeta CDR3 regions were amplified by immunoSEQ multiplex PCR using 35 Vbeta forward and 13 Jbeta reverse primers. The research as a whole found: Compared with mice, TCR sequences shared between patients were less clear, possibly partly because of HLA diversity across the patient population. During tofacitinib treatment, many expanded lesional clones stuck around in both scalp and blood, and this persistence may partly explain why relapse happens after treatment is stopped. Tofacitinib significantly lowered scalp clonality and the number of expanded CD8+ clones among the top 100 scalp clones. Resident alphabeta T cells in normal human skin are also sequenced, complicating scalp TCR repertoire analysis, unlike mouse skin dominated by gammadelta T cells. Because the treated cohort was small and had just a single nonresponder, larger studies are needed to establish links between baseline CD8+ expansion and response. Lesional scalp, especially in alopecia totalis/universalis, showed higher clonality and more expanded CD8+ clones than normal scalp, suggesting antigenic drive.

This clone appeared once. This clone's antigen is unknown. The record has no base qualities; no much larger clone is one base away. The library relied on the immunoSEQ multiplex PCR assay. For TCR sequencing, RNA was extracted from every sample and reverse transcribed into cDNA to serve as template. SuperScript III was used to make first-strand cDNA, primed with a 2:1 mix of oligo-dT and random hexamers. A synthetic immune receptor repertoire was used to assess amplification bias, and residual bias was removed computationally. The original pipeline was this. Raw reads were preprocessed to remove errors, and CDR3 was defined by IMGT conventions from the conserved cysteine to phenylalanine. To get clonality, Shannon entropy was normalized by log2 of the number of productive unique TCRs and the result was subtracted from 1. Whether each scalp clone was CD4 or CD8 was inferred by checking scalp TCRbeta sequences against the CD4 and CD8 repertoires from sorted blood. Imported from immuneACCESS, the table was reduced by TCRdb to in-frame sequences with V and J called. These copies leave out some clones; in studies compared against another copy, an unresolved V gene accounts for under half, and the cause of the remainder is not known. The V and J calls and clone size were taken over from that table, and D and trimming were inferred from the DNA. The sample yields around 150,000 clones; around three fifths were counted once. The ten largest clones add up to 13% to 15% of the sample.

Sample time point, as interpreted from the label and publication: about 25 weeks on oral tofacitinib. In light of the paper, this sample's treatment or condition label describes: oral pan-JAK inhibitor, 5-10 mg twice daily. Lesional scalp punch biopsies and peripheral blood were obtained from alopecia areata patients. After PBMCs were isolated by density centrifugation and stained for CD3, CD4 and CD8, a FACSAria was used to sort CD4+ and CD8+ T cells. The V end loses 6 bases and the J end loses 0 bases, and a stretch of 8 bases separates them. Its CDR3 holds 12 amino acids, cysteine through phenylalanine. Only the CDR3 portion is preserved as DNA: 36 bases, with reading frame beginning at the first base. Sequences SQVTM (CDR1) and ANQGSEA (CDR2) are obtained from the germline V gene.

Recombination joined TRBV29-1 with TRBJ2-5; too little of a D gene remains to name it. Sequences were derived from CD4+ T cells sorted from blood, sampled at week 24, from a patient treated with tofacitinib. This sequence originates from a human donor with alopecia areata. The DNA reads TGCAGCGTCCTCCGGGACCAAGAGACCCAGTACTTC. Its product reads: CSVLRDQETQYF.